Each of the 19 T cell receptor beta chains below was sequenced from the same sample in a study of T cells in Graves' hyperthyroidism and ophthalmopathy. What was amplified from RNA transcripts were TCR beta CDR3 regions. An initial round of RT-PCR targeting the TCR CDR3 relied on the HTBI primer set. TCRdb itself ran the multiplex PCR reads through MiXCR, one entry per CDR3 protein. The sample carries about 510,000 distinct CDR3 sequences, around 15% recorded once. The material sequenced was blood. Every receptor here comes from a woman aged 40 to 55 with Graves' hyperthyroidism.

This clonotype was counted at least ten times. The chain couples TRBV7-2 to TRBJ2-5; a weak D match, TRBD2 (6 bases). Trimming took 5 bases from V and 5 from J, leaving 18 bases between them. Germline lookup yields CDR1 SGHTA and CDR2 FQGNSA. The CDR3 covers 15 residues. The CDR3 coding sequence is TGTGCCAGCAGCCTGCGGGGACCAAGCGGTGAGACCCAGTACTTC. It yields the protein CASSLRGPSGETQYF.

DNA for the CDR3: TGCAGTACACCGGGGGGGACTAGCTCCTACAATGAGCAGTTCTTC. Its protein product is CSTPGGTSSYNEQFF. The genes are TRBV20-1 and TRBJ2-1; TRBD2 agrees at 8 bases. The CDR3 contains 15 residues. Germline CDR1 is DFQATT and CDR2 is SNEGSKA (reference sequence). The trim removed 8 bases at V and 0 bases at J, leaving 9 bases unmatched.

This clonotype was seen ten or more times. The chain joins TRBV10-3 to TRBJ2-7; TRBD1 agrees at 8 bases. The junction had 3 bases not matched to a gene; V was cut back by 0 bases and J by 2 bases. The CDR3 is made up of 15 amino acids. In germline, CDR1 is ENHRY, CDR2 SYGVKD. DNA of the CDR3: TGTGCCATCAGTGAGTCCGGGACAGGAACCTACGAGCAGTACTTC. This translates into CAISESGTGTYEQYF.

The chain recombines TRBV6-5 with TRBJ1-5; TRBD1 might be the D (5 bases). Germline CDR1 MNHEY, CDR2 SVGAGI. The CDR3 sequence is 15 residues long. V was shortened by 0 bases and J by 3 bases, with 9 bases between the two germline ends. DNA of the CDR3: TGTGCCAGCAGTTACTCAGGGGCAAACAATCAGCCCCAGCATTTT. This gives the protein CASSYSGANNQPQHF.

This clonotype occurred a few times. CDR3 DNA: TGTGCCTGGGGACAGGGGGCTTTAGGCTACACCTTC. This gives the protein CAWGQGALGYTF. The chain couples TRBV5-4 to TRBJ1-2; 12 bases agree with TRBD1. Germline trimming cut 10 bases from V and 8 bases from J; bases unmatched to any gene: 6. This CDR3 comprises 12 residues. Looked up from germline, CDR1 is SGHNT and CDR2 is YYREEE (reference sequence).

There are a few counts of this clonotype. CDR3 sequence: CAWSRGLGEKLFF. DNA of the CDR3: TGTGCCTGGAGCAGGGGGCTGGGTGAAAAACTGTTTTTT. This chain joins TRBV30 and TRBJ1-4; 8 bases align to TRBD1. The CDR3 has 13 amino acids. From germline, CDR1 is GTSNPN and CDR2 SVGIG (reference sequence). The V and J ends lost 3 bases and 7 bases, in that order; junction bases with no gene match: 4.

This clonotype was found a few times. This may come from a read error, since a much larger clone is one base off. This sequence joins TRBV2 and TRBJ2-7; D uncertain. CDR1 is SNHLY and CDR2 is FYNNEI in the germline V gene. The CDR3 has 13 amino acids. The DNA for the CDR3 is TGTGCCGGCAGAGGACCGTCAGCCTACGAGCAGTACTTC. It translates to CAGRGPSAYEQYF. Variable domain in full (rest from reference TRBV2 and TRBJ2-7): EPEVTQTPSHQVTQMGQEVILRCVPISNHLYFYWYRQILGQKVEFLVSFYNNEISEKSEIFDDQFSVERPDGSNFTLKIRSTKLEDSAMYFCAGRGPSAYEQYFGPGTRLTVT.

This sequence joins TRBV5-1 and TRBJ2-7; 9 bases align to TRBD1. The germline V gene encodes CDR1 SGHRS and CDR2 YFSETQ. Trimming at V came to 0 bases and at J to 4 bases, leaving 5 bases not matched to a gene. This CDR3 has 15 residues. The DNA for the CDR3 is TGCGCCAGCAGCTTGGGGAACAGGGGGCTGTACGAGCAGTACTTC. It yields the protein CASSLGNRGLYEQYF.

This clonotype was observed a handful of times. The chain couples TRBV7-9 to TRBJ2-3; TRBD1 aligns across 7 bases. CDR1 SEHNR and CDR2 FQNEAQ come from the germline V gene (reference sequence). The CDR3 is made up of 15 amino acids. With 5 bases clipped from V and 5 bases from J, the junction kept 10 bases outside the gene matches. This chain's CDR3 is CASSAPTGSVDTQYF. In DNA, the CDR3 is TGTGCCAGCAGCGCACCGACAGGGTCGGTAGATACGCAGTATTTT.

The sample holds many counts of this clonotype. The chain is built from TRBV20-1 and TRBJ2-7, with TRBD1 as a possible D gene (7 bases). The V and J ends lost 3 bases and 1 base respectively, with 13 bases between them. The CDR3 extends over 14 amino acids. From germline, CDR1 is DFQATT and CDR2 SNEGSKA (reference sequence). As DNA, the CDR3 is TGCAGTGCTAGGGAGGGGACAGCATCCTACGAGCAGTACTTC. This gives the protein CSAREGTASYEQYF.

The chain links TRBV12-3 or TRBV12-4 to TRBJ1-2, with a weak D call TRBD1 (5 bases). This CDR3 is built from 13 residues. With 6 bases removed from V and 0 bases from J, the gap between germline ends came to 8 bases. CDR3 nucleotides: TGTGCCAGCAGAAAACAGGCTAACTATGGCTACACCTTC. Its translation: CASRKQANYGYTF.

This clonotype was found many times. This sequence joins TRBV2 and TRBJ2-2; no clear D. Germline V gene data show CDR1 as SNHLY and CDR2 as FYNNEI. This CDR3 region has 15 residues. V shed 3 bases and J shed 0 bases, with 8 bases lying between them. The CDR3 DNA reads TGTGCCAGCAGTGAGTGGCTATCGAACACCGGGGAGCTGTTTTTT. As protein: CASSEWLSNTGELFF.

This clonotype was counted at least ten times. The chain joins TRBV10-1 to TRBJ1-1; the match to TRBD1 covers 10 bases. CDR3 length equals 13 residues. The trim removed 8 bases at V and 6 bases at J, leaving 6 bases unmatched. Germline-derived CDR1 and CDR2 are WNHNN and SYGVQD (reference sequence). CDR3 residues: CASRPGTGAEAFF. CDR3 nucleotides: TGCGCCAGCCGTCCCGGGACAGGGGCTGAAGCTTTCTTT.

This clonotype was observed at least ten times. CDR3 bases: TGCGCCAGCAGCTTGGAAGGGGGGTCTGAAGCTTTCTTT. Translated: CASSLEGGSEAFF. This chain links TRBV5-1 with TRBJ1-1, with D possibly being TRBD1 (6 bases). Germline V lookup: CDR1 SGHRS, CDR2 YFSETQ. Trimming took off 0 bases at V and 6 bases at J, with 9 bases between the two ends. This CDR3 comprises 13 residues.

This clonotype was seen a few times. The rearrangement uses TRBV19 and TRBJ2-3, with 10 bases aligning to TRBD2. After removal of 5 bases from V and 5 bases from J, the junction contained 7 bases not matched to a gene. Germline-derived CDR1 and CDR2 are LNHDA and SQIVND (reference sequence). There are 15 residues in the CDR3. The CDR3 bases are TGTGCCAGTAGTTCGGCTAGCGGGAGTAAAGATACGCAGTATTTT. Translating gives CASSSASGSKDTQYF.

The J gene is TRBJ2-2, the V gene TRBV10-2, with 13 positions matching TRBD2. The CDR3 contains 16 residues. Germline CDR1 is WSHSY and CDR2 is SAAADI. With 4 bases clipped from V and 6 bases from J, the junction kept 5 bases outside the gene matches. The CDR3, as DNA: TGCGCCAGCAGTGTGAGGACTAGCGGGAGTTCCGGGGAGCTGTTTTTT. Translation: CASSVRTSGSSGELFF.

This clonotype was seen a handful of times. A much larger clone is a single base away; this may be a read error. The V and J genes are TRBV28 and TRBJ2-3, with TRBD2 as a possible D gene (5 bases). Germline loops: CDR1 MDHEN, CDR2 SYDVKM. The CDR3 extends over 13 amino acids. CDR3 residues: CTSSRTSTDTQYF. The CDR3 nucleotides read TGTACCAGCAGCCGGACTAGCACAGATACGCAGTATTTT.

The chain uses TRBV19 and TRBJ2-6, with D unresolved. CDR1 and CDR2 from the germline V gene are LNHDA and SQIVND (reference sequence). V was trimmed by 1 base and J by 9 bases, leaving 10 bases between them. The CDR3 sequence is 14 residues long. This chain's CDR3 is CASSIGPGVNVLTF. CDR3 coding DNA: TGTGCCAGTAGTATAGGACCCGGTGTCAACGTCCTGACTTTC.

The CDR3 sequence is CASSPPEAFF. CDR3 in DNA: TGTGCCAGCAGCCCACCTGAAGCTTTCTTT. The genes are TRBV5-8 and TRBJ1-1; D not resolved. The CDR3 length is 10 residues. Germline V lookup: CDR1 SGHTS, CDR2 YDEGEE. Trimming stripped 4 bases from V and 6 bases from J, with 4 bases between.